What follows are 13 T cell receptor beta chains derived from one specimen sequenced in a study of human CD8 memory T cell subsets (dated by TCRdb to about 2020). The instrument was a NextSeq 550. A Human TCR Profiling Kit was used to prepare UMI-labeled 5' RACE TCRbeta libraries. One entry per CDR3 protein sequence results from the TCRdb reprocessing of the reads, with DNA left out. The table kept for this sample lists roughly 10,000 distinct CDR3 sequences. Roughly 22% of the sample is in the top ten clones. The sequenced sample consisted of CD8+ stem-like memory T cells (TSCM and TCM) sorted from PBMCs. The meaning of the sample's cell subset or site label: stem-like memory CD8 T cells (TSTEM), CCR7+ PD-1- TIGIT-. The origin of the receptors is a human donor in good health.

The chain links TRBV29-1 to TRBJ2-7; the D call of TRBD1 rests on TCRdb alone, since no DNA is present to check it. Germline V gene lookup returns CDR1 SQVTM and CDR2 ANQGSEA. The CDR3 is 16 residues long. Here the CDR3 reads CSVEGKIGTGGYEQYF.

V gene TRBV30 combines with J gene TRBJ2-1; TCRdb proposes TRBD2, but this gene call is untestable without DNA. Germline CDR1 is GTSNPN and CDR2 is SVGIG (reference sequence). The CDR3 sequence is 13 residues long. CDR3 sequence reads: CAWTGGLASEQFF.

J is TRBJ2-2 and V is TRBV29-1; TCRdb indicates TRBD1, and absent DNA this call remains unverified. Germline V gene sequence: CDR1 SQVTM, CDR2 ANQGSEA. This CDR3 contains 14 residues. The CDR3 is CSVVRGQGTGELFF.

The chain has TRBV27 and TRBJ1-2. The CDR3 is 14 residues long. CDR1 is MNHEY and CDR2 is SMNVEV in the germline V gene (reference sequence). CDR3 loop: CASTPRGGDYGYTF.

The chain combines TRBV5-4 with TRBJ2-5; checking the TCRdb D call of TRBD1 is not possible without DNA. This CDR3 has 16 residues. Germline CDR1 reads SGHNT; CDR2 reads YYREEE (reference sequence). The CDR3 spells CASSFGRGPSQETQYF.

The chain links TRBV27 to TRBJ2-1; the D call from TCRdb, TRBD1, cannot be confirmed without DNA. Germline values: CDR1 MNHEY, CDR2 SMNVEV (reference sequence). This CDR3 region has 15 residues. The chain's CDR3 is CASSPRDSSYNEQFF.

The V call is TRBV4-2, the J call TRBJ2-1; TCRdb's D gene call, TRBD2, goes unchecked for lack of DNA. This CDR3 is 19 amino acids long. Germline CDR1 and CDR2: LGHNA and YNFKEQ. The chain's CDR3 is CASSQGATKAGGPLGEQFF.

J is TRBJ2-1 and V is TRBV20-1; TCRdb names TRBD1, which stays unverified in the absence of DNA. CDR1 is DFQATT, CDR2 SNEGSKA, per germline (reference sequence). CDR3 length: 18 amino acids. Here the CDR3 reads CSARVLAGAPSSYNEQFF.

The V gene is TRBV20-1, the J gene TRBJ2-7. CDR3 size: 12 residues. The germline CDR1 and CDR2 sequences are DFQATT and SNEGSKA (reference sequence). The CDR3 loop is CSARDAGYEQYF.

Frequency places this clonotype as medium-sized. The genes are TRBV7-3 and TRBJ2-2; TCRdb's D call, TRBD1, is unchecked because there is no DNA. Germline V gene data show CDR1 as SGHTA and CDR2 as FQGTGA. The CDR3 contains 15 residues. CDR3 protein: CASSLGTGETGELFF.

The chain uses TRBV6-2 or TRBV6-3 and TRBJ2-7; absent DNA, TCRdb's TRBD1 call cannot be checked. The germline V gene encodes CDR1 MNHEY and CDR2 SVGEGT. The CDR3 loop spans 19 amino acids. CDR3 protein: CASSPRWGKTGGTLYEQYF.

This chain links TRBV19 with TRBJ1-1. In germline, CDR1 is LNHDA, CDR2 SQIVND (reference sequence). The CDR3 has 14 amino acids. The CDR3 region is CASSIETYNTEAFF.

The chain employs TRBV19 and TRBJ2-1; checking the TCRdb D call of TRBD1 is not possible without DNA. Germline assignment: CDR1 LNHDA and CDR2 SQIVND (reference sequence). This CDR3 has 14 amino acids. Here the CDR3 reads CATRTGVLYNEQFF.